Listed below are T cell receptor beta chains from one sample, sequenced in a study of T-cell reconstitution after alpha-beta-depleted transplantation in children. TCRdb passed the PCR reads through MiXCR, listing each CDR3 protein once. The table has a few hundred thousand distinct CDR3 sequences, 13% seen once; the top ten hold 2.2%. Sequenced material: PBMCs, mostly from graft donor cells, taken 360 days after TCRalphabeta/CD19-depleted stem cell transplant. The receptors stem from a male patient aged 10 to 17 who had a stem cell transplant for acute myeloid leukemia, so the T cells may come from the graft donor. Both conserved end residues are part of each CDR3. Fields, in order: clone size, J gene, V gene, CDR3 protein. Where a row states a size, it is once, few, many or the class of an expanded clone; other rows omit it.

abundance: .
j_gene: TRBJ2-6
v_gene: TRBV5-1
CDR3aa: CASSLQNPGTISGANVLTF

abundance: many
j_gene: TRBJ2-5
v_gene: TRBV27
CDR3aa: CASSLSGEETQYF

abundance: few
j_gene: TRBJ2-3
v_gene: TRBV5-1
CDR3aa: CASSTGGRDTQYF

abundance: many
j_gene: TRBJ2-2
v_gene: TRBV13
CDR3aa: CASSYPGQATYTGELFF

abundance: many
j_gene: TRBJ2-7
v_gene: TRBV13
CDR3aa: CASSLRLADSSYEQYF

abundance: many
j_gene: TRBJ2-7
v_gene: TRBV29-1
CDR3aa: CSARTSIHEQYF

abundance: many
j_gene: TRBJ2-5
v_gene: TRBV20-1
CDR3aa: CSASLQPLWRETQYF

abundance: few
j_gene: TRBJ2-2
v_gene: TRBV7-9
CDR3aa: CASSPHPTGTGELFF

abundance: few
j_gene: TRBJ2-1
v_gene: TRBV5-1
CDR3aa: CASSPISGSPNEQFF

abundance: few
j_gene: TRBJ2-6
v_gene: TRBV29-1
CDR3aa: CSVEDIGGQGAPGANVLTF

abundance: .
j_gene: TRBJ1-6
v_gene: TRBV6-1
CDR3aa: CASRHAGWALNSPLHF

abundance: .
j_gene: TRBJ2-6
v_gene: TRBV29-1
CDR3aa: CSANLGRLSGANVLTF

abundance: .
j_gene: TRBJ2-2
v_gene: TRBV7-2
CDR3aa: CASSSRPGLAYTGELFF

abundance: .
j_gene: TRBJ2-6
v_gene: TRBV4-3
CDR3aa: CASSQELSGANVLTF

abundance: .
j_gene: TRBJ1-3
v_gene: TRBV12-3/TRBV12-4
CDR3aa: CAGPSGVDSGNTIYF

abundance: few
j_gene: TRBJ2-7
v_gene: TRBV6-4
CDR3aa: CASSESGGSPSYEQYF

abundance: few
j_gene: TRBJ2-1
v_gene: TRBV28
CDR3aa: CASSFRDRGVINEQFF

abundance: few
j_gene: TRBJ2-2
v_gene: TRBV6-5
CDR3aa: CASSYSGTGEVGELFF

abundance: few
j_gene: TRBJ2-1
v_gene: TRBV7-9
CDR3aa: CAGSGRNEQFF

abundance: many
j_gene: TRBJ2-1
v_gene: TRBV4-2
CDR3aa: CASSPPSLGEQFF

abundance: few
j_gene: TRBJ2-7
v_gene: TRBV25-1
CDR3aa: CASAGTAGGSYEQYF

abundance: few
j_gene: TRBJ1-2
v_gene: TRBV20-1
CDR3aa: CSAGDRVYGYTF

abundance: .
j_gene: TRBJ2-2
v_gene: TRBV6-5
CDR3aa: CASSYQGLAGQNTGELFF

abundance: medium-sized
j_gene: TRBJ2-7
v_gene: TRBV29-1
CDR3aa: CSVEIANVPYEQYF

abundance: .
j_gene: TRBJ2-7
v_gene: TRBV7-9
CDR3aa: CASSPGLAGGFELYF

abundance: .
j_gene: TRBJ2-1
v_gene: TRBV5-1
CDR3aa: CASSLEPQTSGPLNEQFF

abundance: few
j_gene: TRBJ2-7
v_gene: TRBV20-1
CDR3aa: CSQGPISSYEQYF

abundance: .
j_gene: TRBJ1-2
v_gene: TRBV6-2/TRBV6-3
CDR3aa: CASSYPTGPGYTF

abundance: .
j_gene: TRBJ2-1
v_gene: TRBV20-1
CDR3aa: CSARSDRARLAGGFNEQFF

abundance: .
j_gene: TRBJ2-1
v_gene: TRBV28
CDR3aa: CASSLMGLAGPSSYNEQFF

abundance: many
j_gene: TRBJ2-1
v_gene: TRBV7-3
CDR3aa: CASSMDRVHNEQFF

abundance: .
j_gene: TRBJ2-5
v_gene: TRBV2
CDR3aa: CASSALGAGLQETQYF

abundance: once
j_gene: TRBJ2-7
v_gene: TRBV11-2
CDR3aa: CASSLDSPHIVSYEQYF

abundance: few
j_gene: TRBJ2-3
v_gene: TRBV7-3
CDR3aa: CASSLNTGNTDTQYF

abundance: .
j_gene: TRBJ2-5
v_gene: TRBV12-3/TRBV12-4
CDR3aa: CASSPSGQGMRGETQYF

abundance: few
j_gene: TRBJ1-5
v_gene: TRBV6-2/TRBV6-3
CDR3aa: CASSWGGGYNQPQHF

abundance: many
j_gene: TRBJ2-6
v_gene: TRBV10-3
CDR3aa: CAISESGIGVLTF

abundance: .
j_gene: TRBJ2-7
v_gene: TRBV20-1
CDR3aa: CSARDGTGGDEQYF

abundance: many
j_gene: TRBJ2-3
v_gene: TRBV29-1
CDR3aa: CSVVGLRTTDTQYF

abundance: .
j_gene: TRBJ2-2
v_gene: TRBV7-9
CDR3aa: CASSRGERNTGELFF

abundance: few
j_gene: TRBJ2-1
v_gene: TRBV28
CDR3aa: CASSYLSTAYNEQFF

abundance: .
j_gene: TRBJ2-5
v_gene: TRBV5-5
CDR3aa: CASSPQGRPNQETQYF

abundance: .
j_gene: TRBJ2-3
v_gene: TRBV6-5
CDR3aa: CASSYFKLAGDTETQYF

abundance: many
j_gene: TRBJ2-1
v_gene: TRBV7-9
CDR3aa: CASSLLREHNEQFF

abundance: .
j_gene: TRBJ1-5
v_gene: TRBV15
CDR3aa: CATRGTGGTQPQHF

abundance: few
j_gene: TRBJ1-3
v_gene: TRBV7-2
CDR3aa: CASSRGTPTSGNTIYF

abundance: .
j_gene: TRBJ2-3
v_gene: TRBV18
CDR3aa: CASSPQLAGAGNTQYF

abundance: many
j_gene: TRBJ1-2
v_gene: TRBV19
CDR3aa: CASSHIGVNYGYTF

abundance: few
j_gene: TRBJ2-1
v_gene: TRBV12-3/TRBV12-4
CDR3aa: CASSRGLAGINEQFF

abundance: few
j_gene: TRBJ2-1
v_gene: TRBV20-1
CDR3aa: CSPPGTSGYNEQFF

abundance: many
j_gene: TRBJ1-3
v_gene: TRBV4-3
CDR3aa: CASSQDLDFSGNTIYF

abundance: few
j_gene: TRBJ2-1
v_gene: TRBV7-2
CDR3aa: CASSLRPNNEQFF

abundance: few
j_gene: TRBJ2-1
v_gene: TRBV20-1
CDR3aa: CSAGLAQSSYNEQFF

abundance: few
j_gene: TRBJ2-1
v_gene: TRBV12-3/TRBV12-4
CDR3aa: CASSTDENSYNEQFF

abundance: many
j_gene: TRBJ2-1
v_gene: TRBV4-2
CDR3aa: CASSQEHASYNEQFF